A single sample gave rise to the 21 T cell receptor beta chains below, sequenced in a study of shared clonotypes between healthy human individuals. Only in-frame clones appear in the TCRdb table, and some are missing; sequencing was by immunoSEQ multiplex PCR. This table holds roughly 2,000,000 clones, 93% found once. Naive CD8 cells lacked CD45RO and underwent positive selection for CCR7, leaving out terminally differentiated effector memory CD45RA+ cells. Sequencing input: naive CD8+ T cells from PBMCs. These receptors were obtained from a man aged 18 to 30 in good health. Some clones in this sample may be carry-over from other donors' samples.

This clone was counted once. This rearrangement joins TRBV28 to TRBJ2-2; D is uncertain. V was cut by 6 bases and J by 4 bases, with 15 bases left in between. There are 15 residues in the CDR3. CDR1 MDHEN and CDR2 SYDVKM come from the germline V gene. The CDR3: CASSEKNGFTGELFF. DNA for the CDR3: TGTGCCAGCAGCGAGAAAAACGGGTTCACCGGGGAGCTGTTTTTT.

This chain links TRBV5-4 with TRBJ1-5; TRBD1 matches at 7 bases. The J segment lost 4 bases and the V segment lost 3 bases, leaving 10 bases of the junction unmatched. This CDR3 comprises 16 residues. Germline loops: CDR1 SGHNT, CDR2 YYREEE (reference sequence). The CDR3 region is CASSWGGAGGNQPQHF. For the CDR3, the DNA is TGTGCCAGCAGCTGGGGTGGGGCAGGGGGAAATCAGCCCCAGCATTTT.

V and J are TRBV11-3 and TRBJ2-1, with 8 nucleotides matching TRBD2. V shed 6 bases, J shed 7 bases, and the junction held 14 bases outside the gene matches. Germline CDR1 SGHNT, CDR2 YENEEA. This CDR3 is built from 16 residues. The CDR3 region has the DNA TGTGCCAGCAGTACAAAGCGGGAGAATATGATAAATGAGCAGTTCTTC. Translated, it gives CASSTKRENMINEQFF.

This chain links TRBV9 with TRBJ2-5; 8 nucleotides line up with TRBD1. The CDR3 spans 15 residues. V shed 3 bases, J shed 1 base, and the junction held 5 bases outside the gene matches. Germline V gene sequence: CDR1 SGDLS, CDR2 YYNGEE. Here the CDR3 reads CASSAFGTGQETQYF. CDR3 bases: TGTGCCAGCAGCGCTTTTGGGACAGGCCAAGAGACCCAGTACTTC.

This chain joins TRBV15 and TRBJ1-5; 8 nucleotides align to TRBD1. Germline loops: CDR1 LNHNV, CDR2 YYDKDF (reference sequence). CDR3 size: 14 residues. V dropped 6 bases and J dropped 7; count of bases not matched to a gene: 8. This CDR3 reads CATRPRTGRQPQHF. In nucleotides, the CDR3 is TGTGCCACCAGACCCCGGACAGGGAGGCAGCCCCAGCATTTT.

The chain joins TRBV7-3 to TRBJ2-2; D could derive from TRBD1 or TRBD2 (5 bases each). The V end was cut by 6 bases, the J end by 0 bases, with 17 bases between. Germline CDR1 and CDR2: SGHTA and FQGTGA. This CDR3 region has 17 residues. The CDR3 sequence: CASRTRDAGANTGELFF. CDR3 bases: TGTGCCAGCAGAACCCGGGACGCAGGCGCGAACACCGGGGAGCTGTTTTTT.

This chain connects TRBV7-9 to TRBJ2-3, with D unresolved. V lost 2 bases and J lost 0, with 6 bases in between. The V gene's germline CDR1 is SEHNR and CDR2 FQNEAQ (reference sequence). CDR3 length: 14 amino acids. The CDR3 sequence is CASSLLTSTDTQYF. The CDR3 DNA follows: TGTGCCAGCAGCTTATTAACTAGCACAGATACGCAGTATTTT.

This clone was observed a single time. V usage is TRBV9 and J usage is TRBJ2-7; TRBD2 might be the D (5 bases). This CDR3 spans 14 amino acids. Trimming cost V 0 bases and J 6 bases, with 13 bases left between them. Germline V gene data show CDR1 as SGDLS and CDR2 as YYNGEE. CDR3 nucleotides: TGTGCCAGCAGCGTAGGGGGAGCGACGGGCGAGCAGTACTTC. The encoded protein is CASSVGGATGEQYF.

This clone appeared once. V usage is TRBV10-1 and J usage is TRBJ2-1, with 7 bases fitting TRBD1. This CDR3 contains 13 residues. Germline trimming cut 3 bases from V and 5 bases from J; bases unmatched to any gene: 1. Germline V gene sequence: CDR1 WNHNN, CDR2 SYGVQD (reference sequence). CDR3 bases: TGCGCCAGCAGTGATGACAGGGACAATGAGCAGTTCTTC. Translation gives CASSDDRDNEQFF.

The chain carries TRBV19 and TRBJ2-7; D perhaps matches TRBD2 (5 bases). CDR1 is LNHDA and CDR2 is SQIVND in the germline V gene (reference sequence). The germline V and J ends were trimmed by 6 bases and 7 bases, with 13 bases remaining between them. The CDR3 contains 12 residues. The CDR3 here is CASSPNWREQYF. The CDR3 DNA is TGTGCCAGTAGCCCCAACTGGAGGGAGCAGTACTTC. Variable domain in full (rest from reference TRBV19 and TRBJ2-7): DGGITQSPKYLFRKEGQNVTLSCEQNLNHDAMYWYRQDPGQGLRLIYYSQIVNDFQKGDIAEGYSVSREKKESFPLTVTSAQKNPTAFYLCASSPNWREQYFGPGTRLTVT.

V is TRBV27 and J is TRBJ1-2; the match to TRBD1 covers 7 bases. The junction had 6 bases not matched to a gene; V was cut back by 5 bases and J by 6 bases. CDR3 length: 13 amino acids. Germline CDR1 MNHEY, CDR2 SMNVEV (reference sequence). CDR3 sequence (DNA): TGTGCCAGCAGTACCTGGGACAGCGATGGCTACACCTTC. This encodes CASSTWDSDGYTF.

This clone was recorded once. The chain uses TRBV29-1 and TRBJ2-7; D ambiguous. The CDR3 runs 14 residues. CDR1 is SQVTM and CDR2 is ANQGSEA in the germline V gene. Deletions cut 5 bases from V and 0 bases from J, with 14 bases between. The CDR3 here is CSVHDPASSYEQYF. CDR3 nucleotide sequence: TGCAGCGTTCATGACCCCGCGAGCTCCTACGAGCAGTACTTC.

DNA of the CDR3: TGTGCCAGCAGTCTCCGGGACAGGGCTGCAAAACTGTTTTTT. Translation: CASSLRDRAAKLFF. The chain is built from TRBV27 and TRBJ1-4; the match to TRBD1 covers 9 bases. From germline, CDR1 is MNHEY and CDR2 SMNVEV (reference sequence). J lost 10 bases, V lost 5 bases, and 8 bases had no gene match. The CDR3 sequence is 14 residues long. Full variable domain (outside the CDR3, taken from reference TRBV27 and TRBJ1-4): EAQVTQNPRYLITVTGKKLTVTCSQNMNHEYMSWYRQDPGLGLRQIYYSMNVEVTDKGDVPEGYKVSRKEKRNFPLILESPSPNQTSLYFCASSLRDRAAKLFFGSGTQLSVL.

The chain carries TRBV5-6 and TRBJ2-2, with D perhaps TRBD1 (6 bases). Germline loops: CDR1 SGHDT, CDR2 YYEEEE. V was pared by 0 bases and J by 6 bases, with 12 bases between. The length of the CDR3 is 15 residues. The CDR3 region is CASSLGVRGPGELFF. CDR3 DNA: TGTGCCAGCAGCTTGGGGGTCAGGGGCCCCGGGGAGCTGTTTTTT.

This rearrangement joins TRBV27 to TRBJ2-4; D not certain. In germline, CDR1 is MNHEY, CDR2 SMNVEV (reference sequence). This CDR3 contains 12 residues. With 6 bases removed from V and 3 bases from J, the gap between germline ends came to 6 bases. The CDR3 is CASRDFKNIQYF. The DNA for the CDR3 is TGTGCCAGCAGGGATTTCAAAAACATTCAGTACTTC.

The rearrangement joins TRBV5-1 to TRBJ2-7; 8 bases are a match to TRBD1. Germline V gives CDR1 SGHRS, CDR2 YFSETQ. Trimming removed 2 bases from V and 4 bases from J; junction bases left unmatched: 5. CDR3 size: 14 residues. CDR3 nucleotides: TGCGCCAGCAGCTTTGGACAGGGCCTTTACGAGCAGTACTTC. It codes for CASSFGQGLYEQYF.

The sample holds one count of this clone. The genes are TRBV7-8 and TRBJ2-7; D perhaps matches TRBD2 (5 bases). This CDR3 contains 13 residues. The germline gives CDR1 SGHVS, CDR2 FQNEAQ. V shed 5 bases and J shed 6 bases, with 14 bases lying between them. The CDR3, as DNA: TGTGCCAGCAGCGCTGCCGAAGAGGGCGAGCAGTACTTC. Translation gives CASSAAEEGEQYF.

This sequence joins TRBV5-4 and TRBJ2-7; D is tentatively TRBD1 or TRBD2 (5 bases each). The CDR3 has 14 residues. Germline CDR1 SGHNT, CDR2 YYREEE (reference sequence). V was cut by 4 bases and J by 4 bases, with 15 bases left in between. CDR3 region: CASSVGPASYEQYF. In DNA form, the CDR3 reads TGTGCCAGCAGCGTGGGACCTGCCTCTTACGAGCAGTACTTC.

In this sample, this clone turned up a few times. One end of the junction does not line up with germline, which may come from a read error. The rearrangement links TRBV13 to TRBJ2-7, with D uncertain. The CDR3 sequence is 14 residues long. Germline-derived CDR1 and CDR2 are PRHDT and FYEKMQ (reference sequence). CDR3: CASSMTGFSHEQYF. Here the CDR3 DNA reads TGTGCCAGCAGCATGACCGGGTTCTCCCACGAGCAGTACTTC.

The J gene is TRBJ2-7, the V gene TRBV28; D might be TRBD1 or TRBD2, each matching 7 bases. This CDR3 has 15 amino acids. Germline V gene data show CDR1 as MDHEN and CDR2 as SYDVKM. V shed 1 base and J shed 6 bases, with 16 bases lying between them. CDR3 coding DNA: TGTGCCAGCAGTTTATTGGGCGAGCGGGACAGCGAGCAGTACTTC. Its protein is CASSLLGERDSEQYF.

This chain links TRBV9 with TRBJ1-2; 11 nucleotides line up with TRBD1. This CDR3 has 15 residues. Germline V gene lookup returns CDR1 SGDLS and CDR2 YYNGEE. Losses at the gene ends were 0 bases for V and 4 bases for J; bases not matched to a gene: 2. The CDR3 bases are TGTGCCAGCAGCGTAGAGGGACAGGGGGTCTATGGCTACACCTTC. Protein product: CASSVEGQGVYGYTF.